This TCR beta chain is from a study of T cells after yellow fever vaccination. Whole-study context: The SMART-Seq v4 Ultra Low Input method served to prepare the low-cell-number fractions.

By 5'RACE template switching, TCR cDNA was produced, with a universal primer site and UMIs added in the process. One entry per CDR3 protein results from TCRdb running MiXCR on the 5' RACE reads. This sample has hundreds of thousands of distinct CDR3 sequences, with approximately 13% found just once. This clonotype was counted at least ten times. Its antigen is not identified. Germline values: CDR1 SGHTA, CDR2 FQGNSA. This CDR3 is built from 14 residues. V lost 3 bases to trimming and J lost 4 bases, with 12 bases between them. Study results and limitations: Within FACS-sorted repertoires, abundant clonotypes contaminating from the bulk population could be present. Booster sampling recovered most clones from primary vaccination (under 98% CD4, roughly 88% CD8).

The chain has TRBV7-2 and TRBJ1-1, with D unclear. The clonotype originates from a man under 40 who received the YFV17D yellow fever vaccine. The sample in question was PBMCs, obtained on the day of the yellow fever booster vaccination. The CDR3 region has the DNA TGTGCCAGCAGCTTTGAACAGCCGCGCACTGAAGCTTTCTTT. It codes for CASSFEQPRTEAFF. The whole variable domain, filled in from reference TRBV7-2 and TRBJ1-1, reads GAGVSQSPSNKVTEKGKDVELRCDPISGHTALYWYRQSLGQGLEFLIYFQGNSAPDKSGLPSDRFSAERTGGSVSTLTIQRTQQEDSAVYLCASSFEQPRTEAFFGQGTRLTVV.